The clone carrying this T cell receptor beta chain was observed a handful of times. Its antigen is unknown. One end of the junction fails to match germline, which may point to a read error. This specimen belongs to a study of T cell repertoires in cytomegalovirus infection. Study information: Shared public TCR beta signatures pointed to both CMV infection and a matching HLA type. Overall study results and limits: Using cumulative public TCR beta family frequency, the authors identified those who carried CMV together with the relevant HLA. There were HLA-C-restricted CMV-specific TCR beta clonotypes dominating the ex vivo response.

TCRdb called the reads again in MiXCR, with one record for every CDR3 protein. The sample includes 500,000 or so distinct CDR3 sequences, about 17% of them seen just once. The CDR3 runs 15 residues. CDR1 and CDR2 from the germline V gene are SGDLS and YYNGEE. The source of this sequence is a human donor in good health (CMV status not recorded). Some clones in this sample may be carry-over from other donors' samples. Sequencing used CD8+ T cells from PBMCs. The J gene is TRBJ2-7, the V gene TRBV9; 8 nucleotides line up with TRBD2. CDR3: CASSVGTSFSDEQYF. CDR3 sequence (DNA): TGTGCCAGCAGCGTGGGGACTAGTTTCTCCGACGAGCAGTACTTC.